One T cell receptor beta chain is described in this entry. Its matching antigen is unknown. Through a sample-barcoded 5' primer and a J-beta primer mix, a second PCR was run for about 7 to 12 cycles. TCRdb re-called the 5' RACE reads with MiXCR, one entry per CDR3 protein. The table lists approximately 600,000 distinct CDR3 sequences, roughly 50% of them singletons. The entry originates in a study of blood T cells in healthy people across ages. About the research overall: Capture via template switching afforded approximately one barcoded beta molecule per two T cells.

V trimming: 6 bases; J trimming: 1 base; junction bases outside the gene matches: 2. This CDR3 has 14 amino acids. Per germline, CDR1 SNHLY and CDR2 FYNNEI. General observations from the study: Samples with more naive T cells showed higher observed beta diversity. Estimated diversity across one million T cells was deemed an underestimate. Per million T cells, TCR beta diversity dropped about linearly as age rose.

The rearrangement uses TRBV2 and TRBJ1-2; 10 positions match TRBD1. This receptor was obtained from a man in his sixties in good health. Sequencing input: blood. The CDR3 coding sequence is TGTGCCAGCAGCCGGGACAGGGGTAACTATGGCTACACCTTC. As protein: CASSRDRGNYGYTF.